The present entry profiles one T cell receptor beta chain with its context. Its antigen is still unknown. Sequenced by immunoSEQ multiplex PCR; TCRdb stores in-frame clones only, minus some. The sample consists of roughly 11,000 clones, 68% of them appearing once. These data are taken from a study of T cell repertoires in urothelial bladder cancer. Study-wide context: Three lesions each were cT0, cTa, cT1, and cT2 or greater. The study's findings and limits: A single clone reached roughly 2.2% in benign versus up to roughly 15% in carcinoma. Carcinoma specimens had median about 1.8% tumor infiltrating lymphocytes, benign over 9%. Carcinoma specimens had fewer T cells than benign specimens.

CDR3 length equals 13 residues. Germline V gene sequence: CDR1 MNHEY, CDR2 SMNVEV (reference sequence). Trimming stripped 6 bases from V and 2 bases from J, with 11 bases between. The chain employs TRBV27 and TRBJ2-7; unclear D gene. Sample: tumor-infiltrating cells from bladder cancer. The sequence was obtained from a human donor with a benign inflammatory bladder lesion. CDR3 in DNA: TGTGCCAGCAGCCTGGGGATAGCCTACGAGCAGTACTTC. Its translation is CASSLGIAYEQYF.